This TCR beta chain was sequenced during a study of cytomegalovirus exposure and HLA in healthy donors. TCRdb's table, derived via immunoSEQ multiplex PCR, lists solely in-frame clones and lacks some. The table shows over 200,000 clones, with 87% occurring only once. This CDR3 contains 16 residues. V dropped 2 bases and J dropped 5; count of bases not matched to a gene: 9. The germline V gene encodes CDR1 MGHRA and CDR2 YSYEKL. Sample: PBMCs. This TCR was sampled from a woman between 18 and 29 years old in good health and CMV-seropositive. The chain carries TRBV4-1 and TRBJ2-3; 8 bases match TRBD2. The CDR3 is CASSQPAGEGIDTQYF. The DNA for the CDR3 is TGCGCCAGCAGCCAACCAGCGGGAGAAGGCATAGATACGCAGTATTTT.